These T cell receptor beta chains were read from a single sample in a study of T cells in Graves' hyperthyroidism and ophthalmopathy. TCRdb analysed the multiplex PCR reads with MiXCR anew, one entry per CDR3 protein. Of 360,000 or so distinct CDR3 sequences detected, 18% appear once; the ten largest clones hold around 16%. Sequenced material: blood. The receptor source for this set is a woman between 40 and 55 years old with Graves' ophthalmopathy. The CDR3 runs from the conserved cysteine through the conserved F or W.

j_call: TRBJ2-4
v_call: TRBV2
cdr3_length: 13
cdr3_aa: CASRGQGRNIQYF

j_call: TRBJ1-5
v_call: TRBV18
cdr3_length: 14
cdr3_aa: CASSPVNSNQPQHF

j_call: TRBJ2-7
v_call: TRBV6-5
cdr3_length: 15
cdr3_aa: CASSYFAGVSREQYF

j_call: TRBJ2-7
v_call: TRBV12-3/TRBV12-4
cdr3_length: 12
cdr3_aa: CASSLALNEQYF

j_call: TRBJ1-5
v_call: TRBV15
cdr3_length: 15
cdr3_aa: CATSRGRTGTQPQHF

j_call: TRBJ1-5
v_call: TRBV20-1
cdr3_length: 16
cdr3_aa: CSARRQGRAVGQPQHF

j_call: TRBJ1-5
v_call: TRBV2
cdr3_length: 13
cdr3_aa: CASRRESNQPQHF

j_call: TRBJ1-5
v_call: TRBV15
cdr3_length: 17
cdr3_aa: CATSIYLGTGRNQPQHF

j_call: TRBJ2-7
v_call: TRBV6-2/TRBV6-3
cdr3_length: 15
cdr3_aa: CASSTGFQGTYEQYF

j_call: TRBJ1-6
v_call: TRBV27
cdr3_length: 13
cdr3_aa: CASSLFPGWPLHF

j_call: TRBJ2-6
v_call: TRBV15
cdr3_length: 14
cdr3_aa: CATSRDHGANVLTF

j_call: TRBJ2-5
v_call: TRBV6-7
cdr3_length: 16
cdr3_aa: CASSYLPRGPQETQYF

j_call: TRBJ2-7
v_call: TRBV4-2
cdr3_length: 16
cdr3_aa: CASSQTLSGSTYEQYF

j_call: TRBJ1-1
v_call: TRBV30
cdr3_length: 14
cdr3_aa: CAWSEGQQNTEAFF

j_call: TRBJ1-1
v_call: TRBV10-3
cdr3_length: 16
cdr3_aa: CAISEFRDTLGTEAFF

j_call: TRBJ2-5
v_call: TRBV6-5
cdr3_length: 18
cdr3_aa: CASSYSRTSRLIQETQYF

j_call: TRBJ2-5
v_call: TRBV20-1
cdr3_length: 12
cdr3_aa: CSASLMQETQYF

j_call: TRBJ2-7
v_call: TRBV6-2/TRBV6-3
cdr3_length: 18
cdr3_aa: CASRSGRWGAGDSDEQYF

j_call: TRBJ2-2
v_call: TRBV5-6
cdr3_length: 15
cdr3_aa: CASSFQGLLTGELFF

j_call: TRBJ2-7
v_call: TRBV28
cdr3_length: 14
cdr3_aa: CASSDLGQTYEQYF

j_call: TRBJ2-5
v_call: TRBV9
cdr3_length: 16
cdr3_aa: CASSLGTGGYQETQYF

j_call: TRBJ1-5
v_call: TRBV20-1
cdr3_length: 14
cdr3_aa: CSAGGRDGYRPQHF

j_call: TRBJ1-1
v_call: TRBV6-5
cdr3_length: 17
cdr3_aa: CASSYSRSRALLTEAFF